The 29 T cell receptor beta chains listed next were all sequenced from one sample in a study of blood T cell repertoires in COVID-19. Generated by immunoSEQ multiplex PCR, the TCRdb table keeps only in-frame clones and is missing some. The profile shows about 190,000 clones, around 84% of them singletons. What was sequenced was peripheral blood. These receptors all come from a human donor in a cohort sampled during active COVID-19.

This clone has a handful of counts. The chain is built from TRBV5-1 and TRBJ1-6; TRBD1 is a possible D gene (6 bases). Trimming took 4 bases from V and 8 from J, leaving 13 bases between them. Germline loops: CDR1 SGHRS, CDR2 YFSETQ. This CDR3 contains 14 residues. The CDR3 is CASSSGQWDSPLHF. The CDR3 region has the DNA TGCGCCAGCAGCAGTGGACAGTGGGATTCACCCCTCCACTTT.

This chain uses TRBV7-9 with TRBJ2-5, with 7 bases fitting TRBD1. V shed 5 bases, J shed 12 bases, and the junction held 6 bases outside the gene matches. This CDR3 region has 11 residues. Germline CDR1 reads SEHNR; CDR2 reads FQNEAQ (reference sequence). The CDR3 loop reads CASSDGTAEYF. DNA of the CDR3: TGTGCCAGCAGCGATGGGACAGCGGAGTACTTC.

This clone was seen a single time. The V call is TRBV7-9, the J call TRBJ1-2; D ambiguous. Looked up from germline, CDR1 is SEHNR and CDR2 is FQNEAQ (reference sequence). V lost 5 bases and J lost 0, with 10 bases in between. The CDR3 consists of 14 residues. The CDR3: CASSRETPNYGYTF. The CDR3 DNA follows: TGTGCCAGCAGCCGGGAGACTCCTAACTATGGCTACACCTTC.

The CDR3, as DNA: TGCAGTGCCAGGGTAAACTATGGCTACACCTTC. Its protein is CSARVNYGYTF. The chain combines TRBV20-1 with TRBJ1-2, with D possibly TRBD1 on 5 matching bases. The V end was cut by 6 bases, the J end by 2 bases, with 7 bases between. This CDR3 has 11 amino acids. Germline CDR1 DFQATT, CDR2 SNEGSKA (reference sequence).

This clone has a handful of counts. V and J are TRBV6-1 and TRBJ2-2; 15 bases are shared with TRBD2. Germline loops: CDR1 MNHNS, CDR2 SASEGT. The V gene end was trimmed by 4 bases and the J gene end by 6 bases; junction bases not matched to a gene: 3. This CDR3 is built from 16 residues. CDR3 DNA sequence: TGTGCCAGCAGTGGGGGGACTAGCGGGAGGCCCGGGGAGCTGTTTTTT. This gives the protein CASSGGTSGRPGELFF.

The chain uses TRBV7-9 and TRBJ1-2; the D gene is possibly TRBD1 (5 bases). This CDR3 has 11 amino acids. V dropped 5 bases and J dropped 7 bases, with 8 bases sitting between them. Germline CDR1 is SEHNR and CDR2 is FQNEAQ (reference sequence). The CDR3 region has the DNA TGTGCCAGCAGCGCGGACACTGGCTACACCTTC. Its protein product is CASSADTGYTF.

V and J are TRBV21-1 and TRBJ2-7; TRBD1, the table's D call, was not compared with the DNA. TRBV21-1 is a documented pseudogene. CDR3 length equals 14 residues. DNA for the CDR3: TGTGCCAGCAGTAACACAGGGGGCAAGTACGAGCAGTACGTC. It translates to CASSNTGGKYEQYV.

The chain is built from TRBV28 and TRBJ2-1, with TRBD1 matching 7 bases. The germline CDR1 and CDR2 sequences are MDHEN and SYDVKM. J gave up 8 bases and V 5 bases, and 12 bases lay outside the gene matches. The length of the CDR3 is 15 residues. In DNA form, the CDR3 reads TGTGCCAGCAGTCTGGGTCCGCCGACAGGGCATGAGCAGTTCTTC. It specifies CASSLGPPTGHEQFF. The variable domain in full, with the rest retrieved from reference TRBV28 and TRBJ2-1, is DVKVTQSSRYLVKRTGEKVFLECVQDMDHENMFWYRQDPGLGLRLIYFSYDVKMKEKGDIPEGYSVSREKKERFSLILESASTNQTSMYLCASSLGPPTGHEQFFGPGTRLTVL.

This clone was seen a single time. The chain recombines TRBV10-3 with TRBJ2-7; D might be TRBD2 (6 bases). The CDR3 consists of 16 residues. Trimming cost V 6 bases and J 3 bases, with 21 bases left between them. Germline CDR1 and CDR2: ENHRY and SYGVKD. The CDR3 nucleotides read TGTGCCATCAGCAATGCCGGGACTCTAAATTACTACGAGCAGTACTTC. Translation gives CAISNAGTLNYYEQYF.

The rearrangement uses TRBV5-1 and TRBJ1-1; tentatively, D is TRBD1 (6 bases). This CDR3 contains 13 residues. Germline CDR1 reads SGHRS; CDR2 reads YFSETQ. Trimming took off 3 bases at V and 5 bases at J, with 11 bases between the two ends. The CDR3 DNA sequence: TGCGCCAGCAGCTCACAGGGTCGGACTGAAGCTTTCTTT. It is translated as CASSSQGRTEAFF.

The rearrangement joins TRBV7-9 to TRBJ1-3, with D maybe TRBD1 (5 bases). The V end lost 1 base, the J end lost 2 bases, and 6 bases lay between the germline ends. This CDR3 has 14 amino acids. Germline V gene lookup returns CDR1 SEHNR and CDR2 FQNEAQ (reference sequence). CDR3 bases: TGTGCCAGCAGCTTAGGACAGACTGGAAACACCATATATTTT. Translating gives CASSLGQTGNTIYF.

This clone was seen only once. The V gene is TRBV5-5, the J gene TRBJ2-2; 9 nucleotides match TRBD1. This CDR3 contains 16 residues. CDR1 is SGHKS, CDR2 YYEKEE, per germline (reference sequence). V shed 3 bases and J 4 bases; nucleotides not matched to a gene: 7. This CDR3 reads CASSSHGTGRTGELFF. The CDR3 bases are TGTGCCAGCAGCTCCCACGGGACAGGGCGCACCGGGGAGCTGTTTTTT. The variable domain in full, with the rest retrieved from reference TRBV5-5 and TRBJ2-2, is DAGVTQSPTHLIKTRGQQVTLRCSPISGHKSVSWYQQVLGQGPQFIFQYYEKEERGRGNFPDRFSARQFPNYSSELNVNALLLGDSALYLCASSSHGTGRTGELFFGEGSRLTVL.

The chain links TRBV29-1 to TRBJ1-2; TRBD1 aligns across 8 bases. CDR3 length equals 13 residues. The junction had 7 bases not matched to a gene; V was cut back by 7 bases and J by 3 bases. Germline V gene sequence: CDR1 SQVTM, CDR2 ANQGSEA. The CDR3 sequence: CSAQTGEYYGYTF. The CDR3 DNA follows: TGCAGCGCCCAGACAGGGGAATACTATGGCTACACCTTC.

The sample holds a few counts of this clone. CDR3 coding DNA: TGTGCCAGCAGCGTAGGTAGTGTTGGCACTGAAGCTTTCTTT. It specifies CASSVGSVGTEAFF. This rearrangement joins TRBV9 to TRBJ1-1; D not certain. CDR1 and CDR2 from the germline V gene are SGDLS and YYNGEE. The V end lost 0 bases, the J end lost 4 bases, and 10 bases lay between the germline ends. The CDR3 runs to 14 residues.

The J gene is TRBJ2-3, the V gene TRBV13; 9 positions agree with TRBD1. This CDR3 is 17 amino acids long. CDR1 is PRHDT, CDR2 FYEKMQ, per germline (reference sequence). The ends lost 7 bases at V and 3 bases at J; junction bases unmatched: 14. CDR3 bases: TGTGCCAGCAATAGTGGGGGCCGGGACAGGGTAACAGATACGCAGTATTTT. Protein sequence: CASNSGGRDRVTDTQYF.

The chain employs TRBV5-1 and TRBJ1-1, with TRBD1 matching 8 bases. The CDR3 contains 15 residues. With 5 bases clipped from V and 4 bases from J, the junction kept 10 bases outside the gene matches. In germline, CDR1 is SGHRS, CDR2 YFSETQ. The CDR3 region has the DNA TGCGCCAGCAGGGCCGACAGGGGTTGGGTCACTGAAGCTTTCTTT. Its translation: CASRADRGWVTEAFF.

V gene TRBV27 combines with J gene TRBJ1-2; D uncertain. The V end lost 6 bases, the J end lost 4 bases, and 12 bases lay between the germline ends. The CDR3 is 13 residues long. Germline CDR1 MNHEY, CDR2 SMNVEV (reference sequence). The CDR3 sequence: CASSPVEAYGYTF. The CDR3, as DNA: TGTGCCAGCAGCCCGGTCGAAGCCTATGGCTACACCTTC.

This chain uses TRBV19 with TRBJ2-3; possible D gene TRBD1, 6 bases. Germline V gene lookup returns CDR1 LNHDA and CDR2 SQIVND (reference sequence). The V end lost 4 bases, the J end lost 8 bases, and 13 bases lay between the germline ends. This CDR3 has 13 amino acids. CDR3 coding DNA: TGTGCCAGTAGTACCCGGGACATCGGTACGCAGTATTTT. Translated, it gives CASSTRDIGTQYF.

The gene calls are TRBV19 and TRBJ2-2; 8 bases are a match to TRBD2. Trimming cost V 1 base and J 4 bases; bases outside gene matches: 8. This CDR3 spans 17 amino acids. Germline V lookup: CDR1 LNHDA, CDR2 SQIVND (reference sequence). The CDR3 nucleotides are TGTGCCAGTAGTATAGCTTATGGGCTAGCGGGCACCGGGGAGCTGTTTTTT. This translates into CASSIAYGLAGTGELFF.

This CDR3 is CASSELAGGGYTF. Here the CDR3 DNA reads TGTGCCAGCAGTGAATTGGCAGGGGGAGGCTACACCTTC. The chain couples TRBV2 to TRBJ1-2; 7 bases match TRBD1. This CDR3 comprises 13 residues. The germline gives CDR1 SNHLY, CDR2 FYNNEI. V shed 2 bases and J 8 bases; nucleotides not matched to a gene: 5.

The rearrangement uses TRBV28 and TRBJ2-1; TRBD1 might be the D (6 bases). CDR1 and CDR2 (germline): MDHEN, SYDVKM. V lost 5 bases and J lost 7, with 21 bases in between. The CDR3 totals 16 residues. In nucleotides, the CDR3 is TGTGCCAGCAGTCCACCCAGGGGTCTAGGACATAATGAGCAGTTCTTC. Encoded protein: CASSPPRGLGHNEQFF.

This clone was seen only once. J is TRBJ1-2 and V is TRBV28; the D gene is possibly TRBD1 (5 bases). Germline V gives CDR1 MDHEN, CDR2 SYDVKM. The CDR3 runs 18 residues. Deletions cut 7 bases from V and 4 bases from J, with 28 bases between. CDR3 nucleotides: TGTGCCAGCATGAAGGCGGGGACGCCCCGCCCGCACATCTATGGCTACACCTTC. Residues: CASMKAGTPRPHIYGYTF.

The rearrangement uses TRBV7-3 and TRBJ1-1; D not certain. The germline V gene encodes CDR1 SGHTA and CDR2 FQGTGA. Trimming took off 2 bases at V and 4 bases at J, with 14 bases between the two ends. The CDR3 runs 15 residues. This chain's CDR3 is CASSLLAAGSTEAFF. CDR3 DNA sequence: TGTGCCAGCAGCTTATTGGCAGCCGGGAGCACTGAAGCTTTCTTT.

The chain employs TRBV27 and TRBJ2-1, with TRBD1 matching 7 bases. CDR3 length: 15 amino acids. CDR1 is MNHEY, CDR2 SMNVEV, per germline (reference sequence). With 5 bases clipped from V and 2 bases from J, the junction kept 6 bases outside the gene matches. CDR3 coding DNA: TGTGCCAGCAGTCTCGACAGGGAAACCTACAATGAGCAGTTCTTC. Protein product: CASSLDRETYNEQFF.

The chain carries TRBV5-1 and TRBJ2-2, with D possibly matching TRBD1 (6 bases). CDR3 length equals 14 residues. The germline CDR1 and CDR2 sequences are SGHRS and YFSETQ. Trimming pared 4 bases from V and 7 bases from J, leaving 14 bases between. The CDR3 DNA follows: TGCGCCAGCAGCGCACAGGGTAGTAACGGGGAGCTGTTTTTT. This translates into CASSAQGSNGELFF.

The rearrangement uses TRBV5-1 and TRBJ2-5, with TRBD1 identical over 7 bases. Germline CDR1 reads SGHRS; CDR2 reads YFSETQ. V lost 4 bases to trimming and J lost 5 bases; unmatched junction nucleotides: 11. The CDR3 covers 15 residues. CDR3 sequence: CASSLDRSRRETQYF. The CDR3 DNA reads TGCGCCAGCAGCCTGGACAGGTCCCGGCGTGAGACCCAGTACTTC.

The chain has TRBV10-3 and TRBJ1-5; D gene unclear. Looked up from germline, CDR1 is ENHRY and CDR2 is SYGVKD. The CDR3 runs 14 residues. V was shortened by 6 bases and J by 0 bases, with 9 bases between the two germline ends. The CDR3 reads CAIRAGDSNQPQHF. The CDR3 region has the DNA TGTGCCATCAGAGCCGGGGATAGCAATCAGCCCCAGCATTTT.

V gene TRBV7-3 combines with J gene TRBJ2-5; 7 bases agree with TRBD2. This CDR3 contains 14 residues. With 3 bases clipped from V and 5 bases from J, the junction kept 6 bases outside the gene matches. Germline V gene data show CDR1 as SGHTA and CDR2 as FQGTGA. The DNA of the CDR3 is TGTGCCAGCAGCTTGCGGGGGTACGGGGAGACCCAGTACTTC. This encodes CASSLRGYGETQYF. Full variable domain (outside the CDR3, taken from reference TRBV7-3 and TRBJ2-5): GAGVSQTPSNKVTEKGKYVELRCDPISGHTALYWYRQSLGQGPEFLIYFQGTGAADDSGLPNDRFFAVRPEGSVSTLKIQRTERGDSAVYLCASSLRGYGETQYFGPGTRLLVL.

This clone was detected only once. The chain has TRBV2 and TRBJ2-7, with 7 bases fitting TRBD1. This CDR3 is built from 14 residues. Germline CDR1 is SNHLY and CDR2 is FYNNEI. The trim removed 6 bases at V and 1 base at J, leaving 6 bases unmatched. CDR3 DNA: TGTGCCAGCAGCACCGGGACAGCGTCCTACGAGCAGTACTTC. Translating gives CASSTGTASYEQYF.